This entry features one T cell receptor beta chain sequence. The antigen remains undetermined. In the PCR, 60 Vbeta and 13 Jbeta primers were used. Assay: immunoSEQ multiplex PCR; the TCRdb copy retains only in-frame clones and omits some. The table records about 130,000 clones, around 85% of them present only once. CDR1 MNHEY and CDR2 SVGAGI come from the germline V gene. Trimming removed 6 bases from V and 3 bases from J; junction bases left unmatched: 7. There are 15 residues in the CDR3. This specimen belongs to a study of cytomegalovirus exposure and HLA in healthy donors. Study findings and constraints: Presence/absence analyses assumed roughly uniform sequencing depth across donors, which may not hold. Further analysis, carried out later, found HLA-associated TCR beta chains more clonally expanded than equally common other chains.

The chain is built from TRBV6-5 and TRBJ2-7; 11 bases fit TRBD1. The sequence came from a boy aged 5 to 17 in good health and CMV-seronegative. The specimen was PBMCs. The CDR3 spells CASSQTGTGGYEQYF. In DNA, the CDR3 is TGTGCCAGCAGCCAGACCGGGACAGGGGGCTACGAGCAGTACTTC.